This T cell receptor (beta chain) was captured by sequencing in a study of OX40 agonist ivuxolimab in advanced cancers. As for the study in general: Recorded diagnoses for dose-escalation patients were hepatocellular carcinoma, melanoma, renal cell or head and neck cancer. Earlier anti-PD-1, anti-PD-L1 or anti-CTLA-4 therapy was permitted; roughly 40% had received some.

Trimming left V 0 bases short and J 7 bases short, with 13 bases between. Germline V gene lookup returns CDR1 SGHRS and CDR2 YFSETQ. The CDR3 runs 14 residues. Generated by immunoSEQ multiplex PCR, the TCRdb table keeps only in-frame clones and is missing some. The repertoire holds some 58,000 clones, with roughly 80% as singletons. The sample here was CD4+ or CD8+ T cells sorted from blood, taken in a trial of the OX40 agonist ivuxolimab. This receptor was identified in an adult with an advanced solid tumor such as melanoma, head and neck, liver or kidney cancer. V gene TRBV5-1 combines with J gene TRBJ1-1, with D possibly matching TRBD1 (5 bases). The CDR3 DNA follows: TGCGCCAGCAGCTTGGGACGCTGGGGCCTTGAAGCTTTCTTT. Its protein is CASSLGRWGLEAFF.